The 24 T cell receptor beta chains reported below all come from one sample, sequenced in a study of OX40 agonist ivuxolimab in advanced cancers. Only in-frame clones appear in the TCRdb table, and some are missing; sequencing was by immunoSEQ multiplex PCR. The repertoire holds 13,000 to 15,000 clones, 75% to 85% seen once, with approximately 37% in the top ten. The starting material was CD4+ or CD8+ T cells sorted from blood, obtained in a trial of the OX40 agonist ivuxolimab. The receptors here all came from an adult with an advanced solid tumor such as melanoma, head and neck, liver or kidney cancer.

The chain employs TRBV10-2 and TRBJ1-2, with D perhaps matching TRBD1 (5 bases). Trimming stripped 4 bases from V and 0 bases from J, with 12 bases between. CDR1 WSHSY and CDR2 SAAADI come from the germline V gene. The CDR3 covers 15 residues. The CDR3 loop is CASSVRGEANYGYTF. The DNA of the CDR3 is TGCGCCAGCAGTGTGAGGGGCGAAGCTAACTATGGCTACACCTTC.

In its sample, this clone was seen once. This chain uses TRBV11-2 with TRBJ2-3; 9 nucleotides align to TRBD1. Trimming cost V 5 bases and J 3 bases; bases outside gene matches: 6. CDR3 length: 15 residues. In germline, CDR1 is SGHAT, CDR2 FQNNGV. The chain's CDR3 is CASSVQGAMTDTQYF. The CDR3 DNA is TGTGCCAGCAGCGTACAGGGGGCTATGACAGATACGCAGTATTTT. Full variable domain (rest looked up from reference TRBV11-2 and TRBJ2-3): EAGVAQSPRYKIIEKRQSVAFWCNPISGHATLYWYQQILGQGPKLLIQFQNNGVVDDSQLPKDRFSAERLKGVDSTLKIQPAKLEDSAVYLCASSVQGAMTDTQYFGPGTRLTVL.

Here the CDR3 DNA reads TGTGCCAGTAATCTGGGTGCCGGGGAGCTGTTTTTT. Translating it yields CASNLGAGELFF. V and J are TRBV19 and TRBJ2-2; no reliable D call. Germline V lookup: CDR1 LNHDA, CDR2 SQIVND (reference sequence). CDR3 size: 12 residues. V was trimmed by 7 bases and J by 6 bases, leaving 9 bases between them.

This clone appeared a single time. This chain connects TRBV23-1 to TRBJ2-1; 7 bases match TRBD1. TRBV23-1 is an ORF, with its function uncertain. The CDR3 totals 12 residues. V lost 8 bases, J lost 5 bases, and 3 bases stayed unmatched. CDR3 in amino acids: CASGQVNNEQFF. CDR3 coding DNA: TGCGCCAGCGGACAGGTAAACAATGAGCAGTTCTTC.

The J gene is TRBJ2-2, the V gene TRBV6-5; possibly TRBD1 or TRBD2 for D (5 bases each). Germline lookup yields CDR1 MNHEY and CDR2 SVGAGI. Trimming took off 1 base at V and 3 bases at J, with 12 bases between the two ends. This CDR3 has 16 amino acids. The CDR3 region is CASSYFPSGHTGELFF. The CDR3 nucleotides read TGTGCCAGCAGTTACTTCCCCTCGGGACACACCGGGGAGCTGTTTTTT.

The chain employs TRBV10-2 and TRBJ2-3, with D tentatively TRBD2 (5 bases). This CDR3 is 15 amino acids long. With 4 bases removed from V and 0 bases from J, the gap between germline ends came to 11 bases. CDR1 WSHSY and CDR2 SAAADI come from the germline V gene. In nucleotides, the CDR3 is TGCGCCAGCAGTGTTACAGCGGCAAGCACAGATACGCAGTATTTT. Its translation is CASSVTAASTDTQYF.

The V and J genes are TRBV5-1 and TRBJ2-7; possibly TRBD1 or TRBD2 for D (5 bases each). The V and J ends lost 5 bases and 0 bases respectively, with 12 bases between them. The CDR3 runs 14 residues. Germline V gives CDR1 SGHRS, CDR2 YFSETQ. The CDR3: CASRTGDLSYEQYF. The CDR3 bases are TGCGCCAGCAGAACCGGGGACCTCTCCTACGAGCAGTACTTC.

This clone was seen only a few times. The chain employs TRBV21-1 and TRBJ1-6. TRBV21-1 is a listed pseudogene. This CDR3 is 16 amino acids long. The CDR3 DNA reads as TGTGCCAGCAGCGTGGCATCAGCCAGCTATAATTCACCCCTCCACTTT. Translating gives CASSVASASYNSPLHF.

The gene calls are TRBV19 and TRBJ1-1; no clear D gene. The CDR3 totals 11 residues. CDR1 is LNHDA and CDR2 is SQIVND in the germline V gene (reference sequence). The V end lost 3 bases, the J end lost 6 bases, and 5 bases lay between the germline ends. CDR3 protein: CASSIGAEAFF. DNA of the CDR3: TGTGCCAGTAGTATTGGGGCTGAAGCTTTCTTT.

The J gene is TRBJ1-4, the V gene TRBV6-5; D gene uncertain. In germline, CDR1 is MNHEY, CDR2 SVGAGI. V shed 0 bases and J shed 8 bases, with 7 bases lying between them. The CDR3 is made up of 13 amino acids. The CDR3 bases are TGTGCCAGCAGTTACTCACTGGGGGAAAAACTGTTTTTT. Its translation: CASSYSLGEKLFF.

This clone was observed a handful of times. The chain couples TRBV6-5 to TRBJ1-1; D uncertain. Trimming left V 8 bases short and J 0 bases short, with 13 bases between. This CDR3 is built from 14 residues. CDR1 MNHEY and CDR2 SVGAGI come from the germline V gene. The CDR3 DNA is TGTGCCAGCGGAGGGCAAACCATGAACACTGAAGCTTTCTTT. Protein: CASGGQTMNTEAFF.

The chain is built from TRBV11-2 and TRBJ2-5; D is ambiguous. The V gene lost 3 bases and the J gene lost 5 bases, with 10 bases spanning the gap. The CDR3 loop spans 13 amino acids. Germline CDR1 and CDR2: SGHAT and FQNNGV. The CDR3 loop reads CASSLGYPETQYF. The CDR3 DNA follows: TGTGCCAGCAGCTTGGGTTACCCGGAGACCCAGTACTTC.

The CDR3 nucleotides read TGCAGCGCTTCGGACAGGGATGGCTCTGAAGCTTTCTTT. Protein product: CSASDRDGSEAFF. This chain joins TRBV29-1 and TRBJ1-1; 8 bases line up with TRBD1. CDR3 length: 13 amino acids. Germline V CDR1 and CDR2: SQVTM, ANQGSEA. V was pared by 7 bases and J by 6 bases, with 10 bases of the junction left unmatched.

The CDR3 bases are TGCGCCAGCAGCCAAGGCGGCGGTCGGAATTCACCCCTCCACTTT. Its protein product is CASSQGGGRNSPLHF. The chain employs TRBV4-3 and TRBJ1-6; unclear D gene. Trimming took off 1 base at V and 7 bases at J, with 11 bases between the two ends. There are 15 residues in the CDR3. Germline CDR1 and CDR2: LGHNA and YSLEER.

The chain carries TRBV10-2 and TRBJ2-2; the match to TRBD1 covers 8 bases. CDR1 is WSHSY, CDR2 SAAADI, per germline. V was clipped by 2 bases and J by 6 bases; unmatched bases: 8. The CDR3 is made up of 16 amino acids. The CDR3 reads CASSEGFPRGPGELFF. CDR3 nucleotide sequence: TGCGCCAGCAGTGAGGGTTTTCCCAGGGGGCCCGGGGAGCTGTTTTTT.

V usage is TRBV5-1 and J usage is TRBJ2-7, with D tentatively TRBD2 (6 bases). The CDR3 consists of 13 residues. Germline V gene lookup returns CDR1 SGHRS and CDR2 YFSETQ. Trimming took 0 bases from V and 7 from J, leaving 11 bases between them. The CDR3 DNA sequence: TGCGCCAGCAGCTTGGCTGGGGAGGCGGAGCAGTACTTC. This gives the protein CASSLAGEAEQYF. The full variable domain, with the rest looked up from reference TRBV5-1 and TRBJ2-7, is KAGVTQTPRYLIKTRGQQVTLSCSPISGHRSVSWYQQTPGQGLQFLFEYFSETQRNKGNFPGRFSGRQFSNSRSEMNVSTLELGDSALYLCASSLAGEAEQYFGPGTRLTVT.

V and J are TRBV28 and TRBJ1-6; D is unresolved. The CDR3 totals 15 residues. The V end was cut by 11 bases, the J end by 0 bases, with 14 bases between. Germline V gene sequence: CDR1 MDHEN, CDR2 SYDVKM. In DNA, the CDR3 is TGTGCCTCCCTGGAGGACCACTCCTATAATTCACCCCTCCACTTT. Encoded protein: CASLEDHSYNSPLHF. The full variable domain, in which reference TRBV28 and TRBJ1-6 provide the parts outside the CDR3, is DVKVTQSSRYLVKRTGEKVFLECVQDMDHENMFWYRQDPGLGLRLIYFSYDVKMKEKGDIPEGYSVSREKKERFSLILESASTNQTSMYLCASLEDHSYNSPLHFGNGTRLTVT.

This clone was seen a few times. The chain carries TRBV28 and TRBJ2-1; 9 nucleotides line up with TRBD2. Per germline, CDR1 MDHEN and CDR2 SYDVKM. After removal of 5 bases from V and 3 bases from J, the junction contained 8 bases not matched to a gene. The CDR3 is 16 residues long. The DNA of the CDR3 is TGTGCCAGCAGTGGGGCCCCTAGCGGGGACTACAATGAGCAGTTCTTC. It specifies CASSGAPSGDYNEQFF.

The CDR3 here is CASNARGNEEAFF. The CDR3 bases are TGTGCCAGCAACGCGAGGGGGAATGAAGAGGCTTTCTTT. The chain has TRBV28 and TRBJ1-1; maybe TRBD1 (6 bases). Germline V gene lookup returns CDR1 MDHEN and CDR2 SYDVKM. The V gene lost 7 bases and the J gene lost 11 bases, with 20 bases spanning the gap. The CDR3 is 13 residues long.

This rearrangement joins TRBV15 to TRBJ2-7, with TRBD2 matching 7 bases. Unmatched junction bases numbered 12, after V lost 8 bases and J lost 5 bases. Germline-derived CDR1 and CDR2 are LNHNV and YYDKDF (reference sequence). The CDR3 has 14 amino acids. CDR3 DNA: TGTGCCACCCAGGAACGGCGGGGGTTCAACGAGCAGTACTTC. This gives the protein CATQERRGFNEQYF. Based on the CDR3 plus reference TRBV15 and TRBJ2-7, the full variable domain is DAMVIQNPRYQVTQFGKPVTLSCSQTLNHNVMYWYQQKSSQAPKLLFHYYDKDFNNEADTPDNFQSRRPNTSFCFLDIRSPGLGDTAMYLCATQERRGFNEQYFGPGTRLTVT.

V is TRBV10-1 and J is TRBJ1-4, with TRBD1 matching over 10 bases. Trimming removed 0 bases from V and 7 bases from J; junction bases left unmatched: 8. The CDR3 consists of 17 residues. CDR1 WNHNN and CDR2 SYGVQD come from the germline V gene (reference sequence). CDR3 in DNA: TGCGCCAGCAGTGAGTCAACCGGGACAGGGGTTGCTGAAAAACTGTTTTTT. Residues: CASSESTGTGVAEKLFF.

Only one count was recorded for this clone. The chain joins TRBV7-9 to TRBJ2-7; D call uncertain. The germline V gene encodes CDR1 SEHNR and CDR2 FQNEAQ (reference sequence). V was shortened by 0 bases and J by 6 bases, with 6 bases between the two germline ends. This CDR3 contains 12 residues. CDR3 region: CASSLALGEQYF. As DNA, the CDR3 is TGTGCCAGCAGCTTAGCGCTTGGCGAGCAGTACTTC.

This clone turned up a few times. The rearrangement links TRBV9 to TRBJ2-7; possibly TRBD1 or TRBD2 for D (5 bases each). The CDR3 consists of 15 residues. Deletions cut 3 bases from V and 3 bases from J, with 16 bases between. The germline V gene encodes CDR1 SGDLS and CDR2 YYNGEE. The CDR3 sequence: CASSESPGPNYEQYF. As DNA, the CDR3 is TGTGCCAGCAGCGAAAGTCCGGGACCGAACTACGAGCAGTACTTC.

A remark on this clone: Other DNA sequences in the sample encode the same CDR3. This rearrangement joins TRBV27 to TRBJ2-7; possible D gene TRBD2, 5 bases. The CDR3 spans 15 residues. Germline CDR1 is MNHEY and CDR2 is SMNVEV (reference sequence). With 1 base removed from V and 2 bases from J, the gap between germline ends came to 12 bases. CDR3 nucleotide sequence: TGTGCCAGCAGTTTATTAGCCGGAGGTACCTACGAGCAGTACTTC. Amino acids: CASSLLAGGTYEQYF.